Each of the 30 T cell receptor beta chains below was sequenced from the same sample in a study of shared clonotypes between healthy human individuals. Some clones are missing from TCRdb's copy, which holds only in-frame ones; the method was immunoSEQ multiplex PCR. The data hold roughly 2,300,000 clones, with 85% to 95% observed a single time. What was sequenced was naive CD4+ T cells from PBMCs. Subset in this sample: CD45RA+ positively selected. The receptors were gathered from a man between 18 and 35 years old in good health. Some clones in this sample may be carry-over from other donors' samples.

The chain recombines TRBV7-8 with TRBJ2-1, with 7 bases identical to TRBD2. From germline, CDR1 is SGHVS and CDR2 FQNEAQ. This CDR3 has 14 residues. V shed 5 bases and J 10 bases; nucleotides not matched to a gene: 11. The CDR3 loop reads CASSLGRLAGEQFF. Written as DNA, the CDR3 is TGTGCCAGCAGCCTGGGCCGACTAGCCGGGGAGCAGTTCTTC.

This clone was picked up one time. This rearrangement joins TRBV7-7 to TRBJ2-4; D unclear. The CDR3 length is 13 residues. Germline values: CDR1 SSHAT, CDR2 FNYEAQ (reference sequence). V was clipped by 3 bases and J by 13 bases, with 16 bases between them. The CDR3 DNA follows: TGTGCCAGCAGCTTGGGAAGGAGACGGTGGCAGTACTTC. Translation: CASSLGRRRWQYF.

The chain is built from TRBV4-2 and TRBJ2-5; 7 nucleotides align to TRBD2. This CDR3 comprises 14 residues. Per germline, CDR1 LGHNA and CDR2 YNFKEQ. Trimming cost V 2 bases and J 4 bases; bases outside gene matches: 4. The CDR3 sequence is CASSQREVGETQYF. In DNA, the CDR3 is TGTGCCAGCAGCCAACGGGAGGTAGGAGAGACCCAGTACTTC.

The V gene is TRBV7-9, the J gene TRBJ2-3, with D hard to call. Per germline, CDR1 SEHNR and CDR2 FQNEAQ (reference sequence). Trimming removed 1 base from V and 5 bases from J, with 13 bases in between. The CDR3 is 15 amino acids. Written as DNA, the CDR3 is TGTGCCAGCAGCTTAGTAGGTCCTGGGGTAGATACGCAGTATTTT. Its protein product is CASSLVGPGVDTQYF.

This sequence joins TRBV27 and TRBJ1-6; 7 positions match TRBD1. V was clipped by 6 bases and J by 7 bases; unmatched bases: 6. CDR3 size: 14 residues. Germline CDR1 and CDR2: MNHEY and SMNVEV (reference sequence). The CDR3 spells CASRGQTGNSPLHF. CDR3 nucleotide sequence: TGTGCCAGCAGGGGACAGACAGGAAATTCACCCCTCCACTTT.

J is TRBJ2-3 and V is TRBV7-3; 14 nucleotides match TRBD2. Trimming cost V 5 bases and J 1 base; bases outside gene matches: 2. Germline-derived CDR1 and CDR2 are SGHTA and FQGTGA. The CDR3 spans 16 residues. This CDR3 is CASSPGLAGGTDTQYF. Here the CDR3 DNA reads TGTGCCAGCAGCCCGGGACTAGCGGGAGGCACAGATACGCAGTATTTT. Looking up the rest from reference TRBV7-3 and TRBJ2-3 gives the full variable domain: GAGVSQTPSNKVTEKGKYVELRCDPISGHTALYWYRQSLGQGPEFLIYFQGTGAADDSGLPNDRFFAVRPEGSVSTLKIQRTERGDSAVYLCASSPGLAGGTDTQYFGPGTRLTVL.

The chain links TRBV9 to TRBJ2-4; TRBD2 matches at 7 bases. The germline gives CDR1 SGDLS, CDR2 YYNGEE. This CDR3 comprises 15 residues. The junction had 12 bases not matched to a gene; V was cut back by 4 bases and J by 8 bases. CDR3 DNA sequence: TGTGCCAGCAGCCTGGGGGGGACTTCCACGTACATTCAGTACTTC. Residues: CASSLGGTSTYIQYF.

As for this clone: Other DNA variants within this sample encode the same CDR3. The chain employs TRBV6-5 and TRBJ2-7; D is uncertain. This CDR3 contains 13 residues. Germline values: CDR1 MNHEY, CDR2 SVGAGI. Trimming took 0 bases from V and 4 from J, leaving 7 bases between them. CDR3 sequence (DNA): TGTGCCAGCAGTTACTCGTTGACGTACGAGCAGTACTTC. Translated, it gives CASSYSLTYEQYF.

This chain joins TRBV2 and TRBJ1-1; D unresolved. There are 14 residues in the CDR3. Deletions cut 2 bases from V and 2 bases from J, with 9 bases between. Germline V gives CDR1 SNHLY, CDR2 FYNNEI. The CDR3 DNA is TGTGCCAGCAGTGAATATCCCCTTAACACTGAAGCTTTCTTT. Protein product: CASSEYPLNTEAFF.

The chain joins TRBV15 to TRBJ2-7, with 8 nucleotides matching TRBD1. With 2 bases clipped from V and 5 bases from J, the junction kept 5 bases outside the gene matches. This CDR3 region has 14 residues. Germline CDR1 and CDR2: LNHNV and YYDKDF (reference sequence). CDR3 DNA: TGTGCCACCAGCAGACGGACAGGGCGAGACGAGCAGTACTTC. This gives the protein CATSRRTGRDEQYF. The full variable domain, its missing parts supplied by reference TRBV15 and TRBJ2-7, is DAMVIQNPRYQVTQFGKPVTLSCSQTLNHNVMYWYQQKSSQAPKLLFHYYDKDFNNEADTPDNFQSRRPNTSFCFLDIRSPGLGDTAMYLCATSRRTGRDEQYFGPGTRLTVT.

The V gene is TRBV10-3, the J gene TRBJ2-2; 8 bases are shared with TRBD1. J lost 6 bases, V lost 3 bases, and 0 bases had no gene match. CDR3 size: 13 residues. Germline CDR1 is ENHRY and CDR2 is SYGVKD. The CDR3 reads CAISEQGAGELFF. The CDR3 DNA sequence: TGTGCCATCAGTGAACAGGGGGCCGGGGAGCTGTTTTTT.

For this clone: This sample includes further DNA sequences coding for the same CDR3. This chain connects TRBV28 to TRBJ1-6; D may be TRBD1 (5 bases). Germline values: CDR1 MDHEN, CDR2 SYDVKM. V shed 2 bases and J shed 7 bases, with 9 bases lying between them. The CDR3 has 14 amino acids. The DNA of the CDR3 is TGTGCCAGCAGTTTAGGCGGGGGAAATTCACCCCTCCACTTT. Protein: CASSLGGGNSPLHF.

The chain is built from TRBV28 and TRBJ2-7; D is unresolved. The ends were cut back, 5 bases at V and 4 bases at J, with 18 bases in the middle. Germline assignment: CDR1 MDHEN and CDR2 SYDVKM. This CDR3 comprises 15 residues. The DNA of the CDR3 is TGTGCCAGCAGTCCGGACCCTCGAGGAACTTACGAGCAGTACTTC. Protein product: CASSPDPRGTYEQYF.

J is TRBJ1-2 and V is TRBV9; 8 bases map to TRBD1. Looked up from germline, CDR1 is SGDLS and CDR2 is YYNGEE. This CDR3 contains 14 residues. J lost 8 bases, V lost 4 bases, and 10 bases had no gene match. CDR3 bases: TGTGCCAGCAGCCCCGGGACAGGAGCGGGGGGCTACACCTTC. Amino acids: CASSPGTGAGGYTF.

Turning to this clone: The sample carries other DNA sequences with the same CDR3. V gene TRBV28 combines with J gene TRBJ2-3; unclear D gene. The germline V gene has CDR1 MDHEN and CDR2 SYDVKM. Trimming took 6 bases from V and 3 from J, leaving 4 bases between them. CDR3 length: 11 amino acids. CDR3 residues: CASRTTDTQYF. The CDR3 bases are TGTGCCAGCAGAACTACAGATACGCAGTATTTT.

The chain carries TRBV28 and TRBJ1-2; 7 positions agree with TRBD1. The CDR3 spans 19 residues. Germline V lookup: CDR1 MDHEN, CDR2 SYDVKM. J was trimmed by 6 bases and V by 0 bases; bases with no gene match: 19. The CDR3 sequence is CASSLWLGGKTGSPHGYTF. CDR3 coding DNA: TGTGCCAGCAGTTTATGGTTAGGGGGAAAGACAGGGAGCCCCCATGGCTACACCTTC.

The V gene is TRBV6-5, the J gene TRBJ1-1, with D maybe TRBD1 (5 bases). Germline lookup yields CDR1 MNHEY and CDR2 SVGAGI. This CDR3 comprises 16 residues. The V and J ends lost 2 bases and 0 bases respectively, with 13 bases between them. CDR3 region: CASSYLEGRLNTEAFF. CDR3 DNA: TGTGCCAGCAGTTACCTAGAGGGACGGCTGAACACTGAAGCTTTCTTT.

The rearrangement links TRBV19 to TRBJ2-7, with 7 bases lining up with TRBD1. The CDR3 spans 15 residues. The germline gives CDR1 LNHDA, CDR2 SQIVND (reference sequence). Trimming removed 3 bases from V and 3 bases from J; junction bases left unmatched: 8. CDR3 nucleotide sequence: TGTGCCAGTAGTATGTTGGGACAGAAGGACTACGAGCAGTACTTC. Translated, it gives CASSMLGQKDYEQYF.

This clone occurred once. CDR3 loop: CASSQQRQGMPVYGYTF. Here the CDR3 DNA reads TGTGCCAGCTCCCAACAAAGACAGGGGATGCCTGTCTATGGCTACACCTTC. V usage is TRBV18 and J usage is TRBJ1-2, with 8 bases identical to TRBD1. Germline loops: CDR1 KGHSH, CDR2 LQKENI. The CDR3 covers 17 residues. V gave up 6 bases and J gave up 4 bases; unmatched junction bases: 16. The full variable domain, completed using reference TRBV18 and TRBJ1-2, is NAGVMQNPRHLVRRRGQEARLRCSPMKGHSHVYWYRQLPEEGLKFMVYLQKENIIDESGMPKERFSAEFPKEGPSILRIQQVVRGDSAAYFCASSQQRQGMPVYGYTFGSGTRLTVV.

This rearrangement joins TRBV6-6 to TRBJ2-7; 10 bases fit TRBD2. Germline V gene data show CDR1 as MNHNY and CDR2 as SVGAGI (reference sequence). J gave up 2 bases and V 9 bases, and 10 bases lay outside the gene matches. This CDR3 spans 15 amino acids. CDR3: CASRLAGGGTYEQYF. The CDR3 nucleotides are TGTGCCAGTCGGTTAGCGGGAGGCGGAACCTACGAGCAGTACTTC.

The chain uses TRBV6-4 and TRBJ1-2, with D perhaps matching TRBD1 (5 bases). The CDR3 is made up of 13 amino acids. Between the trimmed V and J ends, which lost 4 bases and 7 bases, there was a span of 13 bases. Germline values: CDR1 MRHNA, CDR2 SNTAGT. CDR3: CASSVDSFRGYTF. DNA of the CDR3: TGTGCCAGCAGTGTCGACAGTTTTCGTGGCTACACCTTC.

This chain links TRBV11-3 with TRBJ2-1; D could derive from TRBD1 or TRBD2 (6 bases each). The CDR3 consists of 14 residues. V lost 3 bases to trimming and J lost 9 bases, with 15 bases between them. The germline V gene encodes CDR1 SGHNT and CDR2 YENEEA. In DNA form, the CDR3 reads TGTGCCAGCAGCTTCACCACCGGAGGGGGTGAGCAGTTCTTC. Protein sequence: CASSFTTGGGEQFF.

The CDR3 DNA follows: TGCAGCGCGGGGGACAGGGGCACCCAAGAGACCCAGTACTTC. The encoded protein is CSAGDRGTQETQYF. The chain carries TRBV29-1 and TRBJ2-5, with 10 bases fitting TRBD1. The ends lost 7 bases at V and 1 base at J; junction bases unmatched: 6. CDR3 length equals 14 residues. CDR1 and CDR2 from the germline V gene are SQVTM and ANQGSEA.

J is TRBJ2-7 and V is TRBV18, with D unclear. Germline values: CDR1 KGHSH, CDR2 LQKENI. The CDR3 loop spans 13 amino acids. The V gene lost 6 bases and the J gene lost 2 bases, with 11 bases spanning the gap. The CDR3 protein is CASSPDQTYEQYF. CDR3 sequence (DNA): TGTGCCAGCTCTCCTGATCAGACCTACGAGCAGTACTTC.

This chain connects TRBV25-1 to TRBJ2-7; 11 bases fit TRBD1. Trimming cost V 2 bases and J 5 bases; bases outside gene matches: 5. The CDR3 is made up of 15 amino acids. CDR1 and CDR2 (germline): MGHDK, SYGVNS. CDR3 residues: CASSEVGTGGNEQYF. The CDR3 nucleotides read TGTGCCAGCAGTGAAGTAGGGACAGGGGGTAACGAGCAGTACTTC.

The CDR3, as DNA: TGCAGCGTTGCTGGAACCCGGGGCAATGAGCAGTTCTTC. It is translated as CSVAGTRGNEQFF. This sequence joins TRBV29-1 and TRBJ2-1; weak D call: TRBD2 (5 bases). Germline V gene sequence: CDR1 SQVTM, CDR2 ANQGSEA. The CDR3 contains 13 residues. V was shortened by 4 bases and J by 6 bases, with 13 bases between the two germline ends.

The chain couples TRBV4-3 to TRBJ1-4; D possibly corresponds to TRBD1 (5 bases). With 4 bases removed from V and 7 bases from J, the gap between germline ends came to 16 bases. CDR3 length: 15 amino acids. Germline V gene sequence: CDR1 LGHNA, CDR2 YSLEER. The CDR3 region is CASSPRRGGSEKLFF. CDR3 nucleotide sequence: TGCGCCAGCAGCCCCCGGCGGGGGGGGAGTGAAAAACTGTTTTTT.

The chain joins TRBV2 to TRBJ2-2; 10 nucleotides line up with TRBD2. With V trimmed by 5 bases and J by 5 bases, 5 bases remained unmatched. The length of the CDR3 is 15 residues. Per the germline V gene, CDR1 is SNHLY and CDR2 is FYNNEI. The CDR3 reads CASSKGLASTGELFF. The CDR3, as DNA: TGTGCCAGCAGTAAGGGACTAGCGAGTACCGGGGAGCTGTTTTTT.

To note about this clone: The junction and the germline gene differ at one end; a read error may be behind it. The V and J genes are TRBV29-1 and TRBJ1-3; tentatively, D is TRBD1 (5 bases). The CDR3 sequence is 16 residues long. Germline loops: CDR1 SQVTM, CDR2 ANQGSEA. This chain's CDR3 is CSVESGAGLSRNTIYF. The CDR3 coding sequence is TGCAGCGTTGAAAGTGGCGCAGGGCTCTCTAGAAACACCATATATTTT.

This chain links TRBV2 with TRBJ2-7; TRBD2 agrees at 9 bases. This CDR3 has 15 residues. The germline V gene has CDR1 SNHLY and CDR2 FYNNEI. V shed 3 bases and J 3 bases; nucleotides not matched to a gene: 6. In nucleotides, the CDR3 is TGTGCCAGCAGTGATACGGCTAGCGGGATCTACGAGCAGTACTTC. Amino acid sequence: CASSDTASGIYEQYF.